This TCR beta chain stems from a study of blood T cell repertoires in COVID-19. Study as a whole: The origin of the acute and convalescent COVID-19 samples was the United States, Italy and Spain. Sources were T cells, B-cell-depleted T cells, or PBMCs; the material itself was cDNA or gDNA.

The V gene's germline CDR1 is SNHLY and CDR2 FYNNEI. The CDR3 contains 12 residues. Deletions cut 5 bases from V and 4 bases from J, with 9 bases between. Methods used by the authors: Reference gene primers were amplified, and this amplification served to estimate nucleated cell counts. Data came from immunoSEQ multiplex PCR; TCRdb stores just in-frame clones and leaves some out. Clonal size and the V and J genes are those of that table, whereas D and trimming came from the DNA. The sample has approximately 40,000 clones, 87% seen once; the top ten hold 20%. Material: peripheral blood. This sequence was found in a man aged 60-69 years with acute or convalescent COVID-19. The rearrangement links TRBV2 to TRBJ2-7; tentatively, D is TRBD1 (6 bases). CDR3 protein: CASSPQGYEQYF. DNA for the CDR3: TGTGCCAGCAGTCCTCAGGGGTACGAGCAGTACTTC.